This T cell receptor (beta chain) comes out of a study of cytomegalovirus exposure and HLA in healthy donors. Profiling relied on immunoSEQ multiplex PCR, and the TCRdb table lists in-frame clones only, not all of them. Of about 130,000 clones in the sample, approximately 89% were seen once. Study conclusions and caveats: According to a subsequent analysis, TCR clusters from the first cohort were inclined to appear together in the 100 to 150 validation repertoires.

Germline V gene lookup returns CDR1 GTSNPN and CDR2 SVGIG (reference sequence). The CDR3 consists of 15 residues. The V and J ends lost 2 bases and 4 bases, in that order; junction bases with no gene match: 10. A remark on this clone: The target antigen is unknown.

The rearrangement links TRBV30 to TRBJ1-2; 7 positions match TRBD1. This receptor was identified in a woman aged 18-35 years in good health and CMV-seropositive. The sequencing sample was made of PBMCs. The CDR3 DNA reads as TGTGCCTGGAGTCCGGGACAGCCCGGGGCCTATGGCTACACCTTC. This codes for CAWSPGQPGAYGYTF.